This T cell receptor beta chain emerged from a study of chemoradiotherapy in HPV16-positive cancers. In regard to this clone: Its target is unknown.

Generated by immunoSEQ multiplex PCR, the TCRdb table keeps only in-frame clones and is missing some. The data show about 6,600 clones, over 75% seen once. The CDR3 consists of 11 residues. Germline lookup yields CDR1 MDHEN and CDR2 SYDVKM. Trimming left V 6 bases short and J 7 bases short, with 9 bases between. General study points: Only a couple of HPV16-positive patients supplied the functional HPV-specificity definition.

The sample was tumor tissue, taken from a patient who underwent chemoradiotherapy. The TCR was taken from a human donor with HPV-associated anogenital cancer. The rearrangement links TRBV28 to TRBJ1-1; no reliable D call. The CDR3 DNA reads as TGTGCCAGCAGCTTAAGCTTTGAAGCTTTCTTT. This sequence encodes CASSLSFEAFF.